This passage covers 21 T cell receptor beta chains from one sample sequenced in a study of T cells in tuberculosis. The assay was immunoSEQ multiplex PCR, and TCRdb's table has in-frame clones only and misses some. Of fewer than 11,000 clones in the sample, around 94% are singletons; the top ten hold around 13%. Material: PBMCs. The receptors originated from an adult with tuberculosis.

The chain uses TRBV5-1 and TRBJ2-3, with 10 bases identical to TRBD2. This CDR3 comprises 19 residues. The ends lost 4 bases at V and 3 bases at J; junction bases unmatched: 17. CDR1 is SGHRS and CDR2 is YFSETQ in the germline V gene. The CDR3: CASSLASSGGAARTDTQYF. CDR3 bases: TGCGCCAGCAGCCTCGCGAGCAGCGGGGGGGCCGCTAGGACAGATACGCAGTATTTT.

The genes are TRBV5-6 and TRBJ1-1; D might be TRBD1 (6 bases). This CDR3 comprises 15 residues. The germline CDR1 and CDR2 sequences are SGHDT and YYEEEE. V shed 3 bases and J shed 1 base, with 13 bases lying between them. The CDR3 DNA is TGTGCCAGCAGCTGGCAGGACAGCAGGAACACTGAAGCTTTCTTT. Residues: CASSWQDSRNTEAFF. Drawing the rest from reference TRBV5-6 and TRBJ1-1, the complete variable domain is DAGVTQSPTHLIKTRGQQVTLRCSPKSGHDTVSWYQQALGQGPQFIFQYYEEEERQRGNFPDRFSGHQFPNYSSELNVNALLLGDSALYLCASSWQDSRNTEAFFGQGTRLTVV.

The chain links TRBV19 to TRBJ2-1, with 16 nucleotides matching TRBD2. CDR1 is LNHDA, CDR2 SQIVND, per germline (reference sequence). The trim removed 3 bases at V and 4 bases at J, leaving 3 bases unmatched. The CDR3 has 17 amino acids. CDR3 bases: TGTGCCAGTAGTATTTTGGGACTAGCGGGAGGGTACAATGAGCAGTTCTTC. It codes for CASSILGLAGGYNEQFF. Drawing the rest from reference TRBV19 and TRBJ2-1, the complete variable domain is DGGITQSPKYLFRKEGQNVTLSCEQNLNHDAMYWYRQDPGQGLRLIYYSQIVNDFQKGDIAEGYSVSREKKESFPLTVTSAQKNPTAFYLCASSILGLAGGYNEQFFGPGTRLTVL.

V is TRBV5-1 and J is TRBJ2-3, with 8 positions matching TRBD2. Looked up from germline, CDR1 is SGHRS and CDR2 is YFSETQ. After removal of 4 bases from V and 0 bases from J, the junction contained 13 bases not matched to a gene. The CDR3 runs 18 residues. CDR3 nucleotide sequence: TGCGCCAGCAGCCGGGAGGGGCGCGGGGAAACTAGCACAGATACGCAGTATTTT. Its translation is CASSREGRGETSTDTQYF.

In its sample, this clone was seen once. CDR3 amino acids: CASSLYTSVSGSYYGYTF. CDR3 nucleotides: TGTGCCAGCTCACTATACACCTCCGTAAGCGGGTCCTACTATGGCTACACCTTC. This chain uses TRBV18 with TRBJ1-2; D gene ambiguous. CDR3 length: 18 residues. V dropped 4 bases and J dropped 3 bases, with 24 bases sitting between them. In germline, CDR1 is KGHSH, CDR2 LQKENI.

This chain joins TRBV11-3 and TRBJ2-2; maybe TRBD2 (6 bases). The CDR3 is 15 residues long. Trimming left V 1 base short and J 5 bases short, with 11 bases between. Per germline, CDR1 SGHNT and CDR2 YENEEA. The CDR3 DNA is TGTGCCAGCAGCTTAGGCGGGGTAGGGACCGGGGAGCTGTTTTTT. Translated, it gives CASSLGGVGTGELFF.

The chain carries TRBV9 and TRBJ2-5; 9 nucleotides match TRBD2. Per the germline V gene, CDR1 is SGDLS and CDR2 is YYNGEE. The J segment lost 5 bases and the V segment lost 0 bases, leaving 2 bases of the junction unmatched. The CDR3 spans 14 residues. CDR3 protein: CASSVGLAGETQYF. CDR3 in DNA: TGTGCCAGCAGCGTAGGCCTAGCGGGGGAGACCCAGTACTTC. Based on the CDR3 plus reference TRBV9 and TRBJ2-5, the full variable domain is DSGVTQTPKHLITATGQRVTLRCSPRSGDLSVYWYQQSLDQGLQFLIQYYNGEERAKGNILERFSAQQFPDLHSELNLSSLELGDSALYFCASSVGLAGETQYFGPGTRLLVL.

The rearrangement links TRBV29-1 to TRBJ2-1, with a tentative D call TRBD2 (5 bases). Germline assignment: CDR1 SQVTM and CDR2 ANQGSEA. The CDR3 is 13 amino acids. Trimming cost V 3 bases and J 9 bases, with 15 bases left between them. The CDR3 loop is CSVERTSMGEQFF. The CDR3 coding sequence is TGCAGCGTTGAGAGGACTTCAATGGGTGAGCAGTTCTTC.

The V call is TRBV5-4, the J call TRBJ1-2; unclear D gene. Germline loops: CDR1 SGHNT, CDR2 YYREEE (reference sequence). The CDR3 is 13 amino acids. With 1 base removed from V and 1 base from J, the gap between germline ends came to 5 bases. In DNA, the CDR3 is TGTGCCAGCAGCTTGCGGTTTAACTATGGCTACACCTTC. As protein: CASSLRFNYGYTF.

CDR3 in amino acids: CASSLQGSGNTIYF. The CDR3 nucleotides read TGTGCCAGCAGTTTGCAGGGCTCTGGAAACACCATATATTTT. V is TRBV27 and J is TRBJ1-3; weak D call: TRBD1 (5 bases). There are 14 residues in the CDR3. Between the trimmed V and J ends, which lost 3 bases and 0 bases, there was a span of 6 bases. Germline CDR1 and CDR2: MNHEY and SMNVEV (reference sequence).

This sequence joins TRBV5-1 and TRBJ2-7; a weak D match, TRBD1 (6 bases). Trimming shortened V by 10 bases and J by 7 bases, and 30 bases separated the two germline ends. This CDR3 has 16 amino acids. The germline gives CDR1 SGHRS, CDR2 YFSETQ. The DNA of the CDR3 is TGCGCCGTCACGTTTAAACCCCTTTACAGGGAAATGGAGCAGTACTTC. Its protein product is CAVTFKPLYREMEQYF.

This clone was counted between two and nine times. The chain recombines TRBV7-3 with TRBJ2-7; 7 positions agree with TRBD1. V dropped 4 bases and J dropped 0; count of bases not matched to a gene: 0. The CDR3 is 13 amino acids. Per the germline V gene, CDR1 is SGHTA and CDR2 is FQGTGA. CDR3 residues: CASSWDSSYEQYF. The CDR3 nucleotides are TGTGCCAGCAGCTGGGACAGCTCCTACGAGCAGTACTTC.

V and J are TRBV10-2 and TRBJ2-7; D is possibly TRBD2 (6 bases). V dropped 2 bases and J dropped 4 bases, with 12 bases sitting between them. CDR1 is WSHSY, CDR2 SAAADI, per germline. This CDR3 spans 14 amino acids. The CDR3 nucleotides read TGCGCCAGCAGTGAGACAGGAGGGGTGTACGAGCAGTACTTC. It is translated as CASSETGGVYEQYF.

This clone was counted a few times. This rearrangement joins TRBV19 to TRBJ1-2; D unclear. This CDR3 comprises 11 residues. CDR1 and CDR2 from the germline V gene are LNHDA and SQIVND (reference sequence). Trimming stripped 8 bases from V and 5 bases from J, with 9 bases between. CDR3 sequence: CASGSGYGYTF. The CDR3, as DNA: TGTGCCAGTGGATCGGGTTATGGCTACACCTTC.

V usage is TRBV6-1 and J usage is TRBJ1-1; 7 bases align to TRBD1. Trimming at V came to 6 bases and at J to 0 bases, leaving 4 bases not matched to a gene. This CDR3 spans 14 amino acids. Germline loops: CDR1 MNHNS, CDR2 SASEGT. The CDR3 DNA reads TGTGCCAGCAGAGGGGGCGACATGAACACTGAAGCTTTCTTT. This translates into CASRGGDMNTEAFF.

V is TRBV5-6 and J is TRBJ1-2; D is possibly TRBD1 (6 bases). The ends were cut back, 1 base at V and 0 bases at J, with 16 bases in the middle. The CDR3 spans 17 residues. From germline, CDR1 is SGHDT and CDR2 YYEEEE. CDR3 region: CASSLFLVQGTNYGYTF. The CDR3 DNA is TGTGCCAGCAGCTTGTTCCTGGTCCAGGGGACTAACTATGGCTACACCTTC.

The rearrangement links TRBV19 to TRBJ1-1; a weak D match, TRBD1 (5 bases). CDR3 size: 15 residues. Germline CDR1 reads LNHDA; CDR2 reads SQIVND (reference sequence). With 3 bases removed from V and 5 bases from J, the gap between germline ends came to 16 bases. The CDR3 sequence: CASSIFAGGGTEAFF. The CDR3 nucleotides read TGTGCCAGTAGTATTTTCGCCGGGGGAGGTACTGAAGCTTTCTTT.

V gene TRBV9 combines with J gene TRBJ1-1; D is uncertain. V gave up 0 bases and J gave up 0 bases, with 3 bases separating them. The CDR3 extends over 13 amino acids. CDR1 and CDR2 (germline): SGDLS, YYNGEE. The CDR3 reads CASSVAMNTEAFF. Written as DNA, the CDR3 is TGTGCCAGCAGCGTAGCCATGAACACTGAAGCTTTCTTT.

V is TRBV6-1 and J is TRBJ2-3; maybe TRBD1 (6 bases). The CDR3 covers 14 residues. Germline V gene sequence: CDR1 MNHNS, CDR2 SASEGT. Trimming stripped 4 bases from V and 3 bases from J, with 11 bases between. Here the CDR3 reads CASSVYRATDTQYF. The CDR3 DNA reads TGTGCCAGCAGTGTATACAGGGCTACAGATACGCAGTATTTT.

The chain recombines TRBV27 with TRBJ2-1; 9 bases align to TRBD1. The CDR3 contains 16 residues. The junction had 12 bases not matched to a gene; V was cut back by 6 bases and J by 6 bases. Looked up from germline, CDR1 is MNHEY and CDR2 is SMNVEV (reference sequence). This CDR3 reads CASSPYEGQGLNEQFF. The CDR3 DNA is TGTGCCAGCAGCCCCTATGAGGGACAGGGCCTCAATGAGCAGTTCTTC.

The chain joins TRBV11-2 to TRBJ1-5; D gene ambiguous. Trimming pared 4 bases from V and 4 bases from J, leaving 5 bases between. The CDR3 is made up of 12 amino acids. The germline V gene encodes CDR1 SGHAT and CDR2 FQNNGV. CDR3 sequence: CASSSLNQPQHF. The CDR3 DNA follows: TGTGCCAGCAGCTCTTTAAATCAGCCCCAGCATTTT.